One TCR beta chain is described in this entry. V was shortened by 8 bases and J by 0 bases, with 7 bases between the two germline ends. The CDR3 consists of 11 residues. CDR1 is DFQATT and CDR2 is SNEGSKA in the germline V gene (reference sequence). The data belong to a study of CD8 T cell repertoires and HIV-1 epitope variants. Study background: T cells were stimulated with Twenty-five Gag and Nef peptides separately. Epitopes were three Gag families plus Nef HW9 and YT9. The baseline condition was 1M T cells left uncultured.

This table comes from immunoSEQ multiplex PCR, and its TCRdb copy is limited to in-frame clones, with some not included. The profile shows under 100,000 clones, 60% to 80% of them singletons. V gene TRBV20-1 combines with J gene TRBJ2-5, with no clear D. The receptor comes from a male donor with HIV. The sequenced sample consisted of uncultured baseline CD8+ T cells from peripheral blood mononuclear cells (PBMCs). CDR3 sequence: CSPWDQETQYF. The CDR3 region has the DNA TGCAGTCCCTGGGACCAAGAGACCCAGTACTTC.